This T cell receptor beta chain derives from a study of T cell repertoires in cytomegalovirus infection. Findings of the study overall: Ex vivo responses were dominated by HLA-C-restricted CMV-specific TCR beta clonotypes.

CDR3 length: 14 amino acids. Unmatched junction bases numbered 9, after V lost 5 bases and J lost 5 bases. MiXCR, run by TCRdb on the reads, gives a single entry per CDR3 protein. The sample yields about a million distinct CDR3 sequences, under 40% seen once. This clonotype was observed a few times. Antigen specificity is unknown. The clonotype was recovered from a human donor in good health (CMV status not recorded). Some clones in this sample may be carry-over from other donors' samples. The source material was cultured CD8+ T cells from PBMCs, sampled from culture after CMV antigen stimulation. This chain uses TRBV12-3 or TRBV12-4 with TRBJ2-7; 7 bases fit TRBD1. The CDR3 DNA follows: TGTGCCAGCAGTCTCGTCGACAGGGACCACGAGCAGTACTTC. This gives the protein CASSLVDRDHEQYF.